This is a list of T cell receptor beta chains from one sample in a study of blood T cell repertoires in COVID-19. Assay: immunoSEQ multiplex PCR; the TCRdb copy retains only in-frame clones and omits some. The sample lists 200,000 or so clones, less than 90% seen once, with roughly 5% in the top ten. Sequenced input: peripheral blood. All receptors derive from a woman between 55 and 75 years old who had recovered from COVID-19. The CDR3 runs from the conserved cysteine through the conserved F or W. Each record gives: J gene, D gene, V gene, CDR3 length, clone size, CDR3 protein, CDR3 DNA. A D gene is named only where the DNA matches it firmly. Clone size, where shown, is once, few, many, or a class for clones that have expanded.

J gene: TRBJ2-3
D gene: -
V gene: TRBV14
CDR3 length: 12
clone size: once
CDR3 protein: CASSPNTDTQYF
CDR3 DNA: TGTGCCAGCAGCCCAAACACAGATACGCAGTATTTT

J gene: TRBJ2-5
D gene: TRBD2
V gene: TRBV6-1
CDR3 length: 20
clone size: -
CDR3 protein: CASSAEGISLAGGLQETQYF
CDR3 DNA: TGTGCCAGCAGTGCAGAAGGCATCTCCCTAGCGGGGGGACTCCAAGAGACCCAGTACTTC

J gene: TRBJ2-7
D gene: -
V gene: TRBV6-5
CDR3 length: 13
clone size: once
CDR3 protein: CASRAGMGYEQYF
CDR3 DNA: TGTGCCAGCAGGGCGGGGATGGGGTACGAGCAGTACTTC

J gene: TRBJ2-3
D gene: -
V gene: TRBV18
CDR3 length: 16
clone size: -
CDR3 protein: CASSPPIGGEVYTQYF
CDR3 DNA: TGTGCCAGCTCACCACCGATTGGGGGCGAGGTATATACGCAGTATTTT

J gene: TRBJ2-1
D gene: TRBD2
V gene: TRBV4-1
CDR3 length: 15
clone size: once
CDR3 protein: CASSREGTSVYEQFF
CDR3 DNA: TGCGCCAGCAGCCGGGAAGGGACTAGCGTTTATGAGCAGTTCTTC

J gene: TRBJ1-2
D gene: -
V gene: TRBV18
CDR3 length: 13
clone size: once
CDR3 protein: CASSPGREYGYTF
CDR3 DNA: TGTGCCAGCTCACCAGGGAGGGAGTATGGCTACACCTTC

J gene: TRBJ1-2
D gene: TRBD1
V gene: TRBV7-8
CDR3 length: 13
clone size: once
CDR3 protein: CASSPGQGHGYTF
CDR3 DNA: TGTGCCAGCAGCCCTGGACAGGGCCATGGCTACACCTTC

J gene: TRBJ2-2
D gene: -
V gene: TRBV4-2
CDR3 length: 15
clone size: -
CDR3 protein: CASSRRGAATGELFF
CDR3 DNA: TGTGCCAGCAGCCGCCGGGGGGCCGCGACCGGGGAGCTGTTTTTT

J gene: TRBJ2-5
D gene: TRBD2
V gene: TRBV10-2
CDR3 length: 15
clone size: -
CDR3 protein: CASRPTASGAETQYF
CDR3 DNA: TGCGCCAGCAGACCGACGGCTAGCGGGGCGGAGACCCAGTACTTC

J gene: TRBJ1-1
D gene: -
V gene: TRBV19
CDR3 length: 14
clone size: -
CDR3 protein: CASSIRADRAEAFF
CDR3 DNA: TGTGCCAGTAGTATTCGAGCCGACAGAGCTGAAGCTTTCTTT

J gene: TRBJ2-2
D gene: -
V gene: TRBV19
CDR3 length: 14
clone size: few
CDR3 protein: CASTQTGNTGELFF
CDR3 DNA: TGTGCCAGCACCCAAACAGGGAACACCGGGGAGCTGTTTTTT

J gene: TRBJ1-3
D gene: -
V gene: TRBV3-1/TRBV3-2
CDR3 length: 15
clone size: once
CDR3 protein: CASSQDSLSGNTIYF
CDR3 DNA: TGTGCCAGCAGCCAGGACAGCCTCTCTGGAAACACCATATATTTT

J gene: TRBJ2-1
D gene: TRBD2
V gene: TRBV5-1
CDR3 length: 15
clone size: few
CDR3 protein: CASSLANGGADEQFF
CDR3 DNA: TGCGCCAGCAGCTTGGCCAACGGGGGGGCCGATGAGCAGTTCTTC

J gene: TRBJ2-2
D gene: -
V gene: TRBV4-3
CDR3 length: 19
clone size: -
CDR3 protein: CASSQVPPRTATNTGELFF
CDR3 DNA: TGCGCCAGCAGCCAAGTCCCCCCCCGGACAGCCACGAACACCGGGGAGCTGTTTTTT

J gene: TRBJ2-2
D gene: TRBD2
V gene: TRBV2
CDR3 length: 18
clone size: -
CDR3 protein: CASRETGLAGGNTGELFF
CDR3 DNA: TGTGCCAGCAGGGAAACGGGACTAGCGGGGGGCAACACCGGGGAGCTGTTTTTT

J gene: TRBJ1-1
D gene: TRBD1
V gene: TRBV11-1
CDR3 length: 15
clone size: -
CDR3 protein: CASSAIGQAGTEAFF
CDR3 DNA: TGTGCCAGCAGCGCGATAGGACAGGCGGGCACTGAAGCTTTCTTT

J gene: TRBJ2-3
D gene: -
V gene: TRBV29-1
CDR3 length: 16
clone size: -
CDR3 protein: CSVPRPASDPTDTQYF
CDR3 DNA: TGCAGCGTCCCGAGGCCGGCGTCGGATCCCACAGATACGCAGTATTTT

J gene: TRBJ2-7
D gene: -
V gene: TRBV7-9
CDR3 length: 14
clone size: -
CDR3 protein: CASSPPQGTYEQYF
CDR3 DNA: TGTGCCAGCAGCCCACCCCAGGGCACCTACGAGCAGTACTTC

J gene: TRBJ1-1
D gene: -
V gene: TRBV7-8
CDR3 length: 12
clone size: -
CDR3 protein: CASSPNVMEAFF
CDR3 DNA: TGTGCCAGCAGCCCGAATGTAATGGAGGCTTTCTTT

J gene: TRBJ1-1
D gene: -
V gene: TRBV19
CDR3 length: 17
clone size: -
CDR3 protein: CASSFGGGIHKLGEAFF
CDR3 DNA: TGTGCCAGTAGTTTCGGGGGTGGCATACACAAACTTGGTGAAGCTTTCTTT

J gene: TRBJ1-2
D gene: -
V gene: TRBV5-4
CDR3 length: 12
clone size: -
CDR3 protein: CASSPTGERDTF
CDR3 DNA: TGTGCCAGCAGCCCAACGGGGGAGAGGGACACCTTC

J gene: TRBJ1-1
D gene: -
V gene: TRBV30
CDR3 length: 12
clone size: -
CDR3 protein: CAWSVRGGEAFF
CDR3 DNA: TGTGCCTGGAGTGTACGGGGAGGGGAAGCTTTCTTT

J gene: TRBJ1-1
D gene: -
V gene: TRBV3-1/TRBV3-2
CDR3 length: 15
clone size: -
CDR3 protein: CASSPTVNVNTEAFF
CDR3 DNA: TGTGCCAGCAGTCCTACCGTTAATGTGAACACTGAAGCTTTCTTT

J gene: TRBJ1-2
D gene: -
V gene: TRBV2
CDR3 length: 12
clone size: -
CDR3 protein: CASRAGVGGYTF
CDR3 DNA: TGTGCCAGCAGGGCAGGGGTCGGTGGCTACACCTTC

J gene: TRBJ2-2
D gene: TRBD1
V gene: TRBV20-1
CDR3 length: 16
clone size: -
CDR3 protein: CSASQQGAVGVGELFF
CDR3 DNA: TGCAGTGCTAGTCAACAGGGGGCCGTTGGGGTTGGGGAGCTGTTTTTT

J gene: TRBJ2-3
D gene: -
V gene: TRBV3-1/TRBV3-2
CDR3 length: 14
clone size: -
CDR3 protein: CASSQEGAVRTQYF
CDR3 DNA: TGTGCCAGCAGCCAAGAAGGAGCGGTAAGGACGCAGTATTTT

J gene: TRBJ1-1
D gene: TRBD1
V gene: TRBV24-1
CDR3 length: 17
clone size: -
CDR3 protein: CATSDLESGTGITEAFF
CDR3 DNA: TGTGCCACCAGTGATTTAGAGTCAGGGACAGGGATAACTGAAGCTTTCTTT

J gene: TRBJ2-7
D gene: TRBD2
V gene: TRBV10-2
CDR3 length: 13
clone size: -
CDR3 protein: CASAPGLGYEQYF
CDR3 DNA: TGCGCCAGCGCCCCCGGACTAGGTTACGAGCAGTACTTC

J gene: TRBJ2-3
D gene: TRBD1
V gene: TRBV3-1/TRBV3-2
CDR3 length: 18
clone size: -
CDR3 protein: CASSQATDRASNTDTQYF
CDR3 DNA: TGTGCCAGCAGCCAAGCCACCGACAGGGCCTCAAACACAGATACGCAGTATTTT

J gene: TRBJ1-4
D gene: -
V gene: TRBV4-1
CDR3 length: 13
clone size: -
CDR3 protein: CASSPRTDEKLFF
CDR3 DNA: TGCGCCAGCAGCCCTCGGACAGATGAAAAACTGTTTTTT

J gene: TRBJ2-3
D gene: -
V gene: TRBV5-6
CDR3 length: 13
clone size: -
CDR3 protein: CASSGLITDTQYF
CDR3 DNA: TGTGCCAGCAGCGGACTAATCACAGATACGCAGTATTTT

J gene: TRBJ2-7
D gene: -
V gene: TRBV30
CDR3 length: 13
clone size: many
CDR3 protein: CALGPQDAYEQYF
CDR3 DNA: TGTGCCTTAGGGCCACAGGATGCCTACGAGCAGTACTTC

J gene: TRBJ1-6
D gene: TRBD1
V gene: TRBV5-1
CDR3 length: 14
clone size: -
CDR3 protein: CASSLRGGASPLHF
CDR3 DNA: TGCGCCAGCAGCTTGAGAGGGGGCGCTTCACCCCTCCACTTT

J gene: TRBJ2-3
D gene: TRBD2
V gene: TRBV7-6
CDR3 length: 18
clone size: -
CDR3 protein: CASSLRSSGRTAPDTQYF
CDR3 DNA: TGTGCCAGCAGCTTAAGGTCTAGCGGCCGGACGGCTCCAGATACGCAGTATTTT

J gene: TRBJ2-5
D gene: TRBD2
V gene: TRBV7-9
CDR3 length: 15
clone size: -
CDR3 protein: CASSLSGSGGGTQYF
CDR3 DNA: TGTGCCAGCAGCCTAAGCGGCAGCGGGGGAGGTACCCAGTACTTC

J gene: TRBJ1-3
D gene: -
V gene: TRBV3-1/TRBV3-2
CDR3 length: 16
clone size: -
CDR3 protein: CASSQGRVPIRNTIYF
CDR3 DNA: TGTGCCAGCAGCCAAGGGCGGGTACCGATAAGAAACACCATATATTTT

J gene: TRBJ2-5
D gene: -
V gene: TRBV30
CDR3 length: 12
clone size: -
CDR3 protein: CAWSDPPGTQYF
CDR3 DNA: TGTGCCTGGAGTGATCCCCCGGGGACCCAGTACTTC

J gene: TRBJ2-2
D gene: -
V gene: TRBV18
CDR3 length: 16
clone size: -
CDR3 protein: CASSPRMREDTGELFF
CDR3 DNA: TGTGCCAGCTCACCACGTATGCGAGAGGACACCGGGGAGCTGTTTTTT

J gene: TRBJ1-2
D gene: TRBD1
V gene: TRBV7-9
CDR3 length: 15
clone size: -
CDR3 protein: CASTQPGQGVYGYTF
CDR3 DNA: TGTGCCAGCACCCAACCGGGACAGGGGGTCTATGGCTACACCTTC

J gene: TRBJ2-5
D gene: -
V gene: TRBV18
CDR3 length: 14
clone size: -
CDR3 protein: CASSLGQIQETQYF
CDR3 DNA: TGTGCCAGCTCACTTGGACAGATCCAAGAGACCCAGTACTTC

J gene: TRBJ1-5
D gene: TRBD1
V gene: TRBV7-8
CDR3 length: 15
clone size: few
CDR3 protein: CASSPMGQGSQPQHF
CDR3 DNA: TGTGCCAGCAGCCCGATGGGACAGGGGAGTCAGCCCCAGCATTTT

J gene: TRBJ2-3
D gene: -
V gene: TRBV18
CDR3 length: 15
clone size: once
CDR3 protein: CASSPSAGVTDTQYF
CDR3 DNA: TGTGCCAGCTCACCATCGGCAGGTGTGACAGATACGCAGTATTTT

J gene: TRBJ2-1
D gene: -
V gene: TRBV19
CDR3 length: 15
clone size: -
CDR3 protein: CASRVDITSYNEQFF
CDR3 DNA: TGTGCCAGTAGGGTGGACATTACCTCCTACAATGAGCAGTTCTTC

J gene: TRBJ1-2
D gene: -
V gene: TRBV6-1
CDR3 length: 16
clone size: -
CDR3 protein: CASSESPGSPPYGYTF
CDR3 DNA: TGTGCCAGCAGTGAAAGCCCGGGTAGCCCTCCCTATGGCTACACCTTC

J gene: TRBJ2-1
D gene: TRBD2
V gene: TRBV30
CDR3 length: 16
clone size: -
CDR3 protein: CAWKVMGSGDRGEQFF
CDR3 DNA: TGTGCCTGGAAGGTTATGGGTAGCGGGGACCGAGGGGAGCAGTTCTTC

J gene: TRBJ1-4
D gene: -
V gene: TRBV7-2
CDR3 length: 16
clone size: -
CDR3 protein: CASSLQEAAPGEKLFF
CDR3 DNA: TGTGCCAGCAGCTTGCAAGAGGCCGCCCCTGGTGAAAAACTGTTTTTT

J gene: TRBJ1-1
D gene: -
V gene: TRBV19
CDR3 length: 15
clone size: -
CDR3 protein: CASSMITGMNTEAFF
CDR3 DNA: TGTGCCAGTAGTATGATAACAGGGATGAACACTGAAGCTTTCTTT

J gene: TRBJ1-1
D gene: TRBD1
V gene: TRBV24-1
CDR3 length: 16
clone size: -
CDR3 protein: CATTGRTGPYLSEAFF
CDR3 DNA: TGTGCCACCACCGGGCGGACAGGGCCATACCTGAGTGAAGCTTTCTTT

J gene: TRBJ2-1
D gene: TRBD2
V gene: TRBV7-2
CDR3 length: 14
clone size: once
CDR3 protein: CASSLRGGDNEQFF
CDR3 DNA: TGTGCCAGCAGCTTGCGGGGGGGGGATAATGAGCAGTTCTTC

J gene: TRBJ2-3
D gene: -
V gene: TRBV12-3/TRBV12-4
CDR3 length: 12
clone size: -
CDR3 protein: CASRKEGSTQYF
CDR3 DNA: TGTGCCAGCAGAAAAGAGGGAAGTACGCAGTATTTT

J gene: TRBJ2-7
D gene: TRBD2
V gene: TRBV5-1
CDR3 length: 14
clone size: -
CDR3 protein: CASSRLADSYEQYF
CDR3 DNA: TGCGCCAGCAGCCGACTAGCGGACTCCTACGAGCAGTACTTC

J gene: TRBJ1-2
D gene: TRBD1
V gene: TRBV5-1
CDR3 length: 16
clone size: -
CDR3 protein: CASSLGTGAFNYGYTF
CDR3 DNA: TGCGCCAGCAGCTTAGGGACAGGGGCTTTTAACTATGGCTACACCTTC

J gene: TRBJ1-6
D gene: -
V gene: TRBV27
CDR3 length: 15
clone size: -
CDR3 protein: CASSFVSSYNSPLHF
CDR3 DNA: TGTGCCAGCAGTTTCGTGAGCTCCTATAATTCACCCCTCCACTTT